The rows below give T cell receptor beta chains drawn from one sample of a study of graft-versus-host responses after intestinal transplantation. These receptors' targets are unknown. The assay was immunoSEQ multiplex PCR, and TCRdb's table has in-frame clones only and misses some. The sample has 70,000 to 75,000 clones, 70% to 90% seen once. Specimen: unstimulated CD8+ T cells sorted from spleen or lymph node cells, collected before intestinal transplant. The receptors shown here come from a human donor who received an intestinal transplant. CDR3s include the opening cysteine and the closing phenylalanine or tryptophan. A D gene is named only where the DNA matches it firmly. Clone size is not always given. Where it is, it says once, few, many or a class for expanded clones.

TRBD1 | TRBJ1-2 | once | TRBV6-1 | TGTGCCAGCAGTGAAACGCGACAGGGGTACTATGGCTACACCTTC | CASSETRQGYYGYTF
. | TRBJ2-7 | . | TRBV6-1 | TGTGCCAGCAGAGACTTGAGCTCCTACGAGCAGTACTTC | CASRDLSSYEQYF
TRBD2 | TRBJ2-5 | . | TRBV5-1 | TGCGCCAGCAGCTGGTGGGCCGTTGGCTGGGAGGGACAAGAGACCCAGTACTTC | CASSWWAVGWEGQETQYF
. | TRBJ1-3 | . | TRBV9 | TGTGCCAGCAGCACCGCGGCCACTGGAAACACCATATATTTT | CASSTAATGNTIYF
. | TRBJ1-1 | . | TRBV4-1 | TGCGCCAGCAGCCAAGCCGACAGCCTAATGATGAACACTGAAGCTTTCTTT | CASSQADSLMMNTEAFF
TRBD1 | TRBJ1-2 | . | TRBV27 | TGTGCCAGCAGGCCCCCGACAGGGAATGGCTACACCTTC | CASRPPTGNGYTF
. | TRBJ1-6 | . | TRBV27 | TGTGCCAGCAGTAACAGGACACTCTTCTCACCCCTCCACTTT | CASSNRTLFSPLHF
. | TRBJ2-2 | . | TRBV28 | TGTGCCAGCAGTTTCTCTAGCGCGGGCGGGGAGCTGTTTTTT | CASSFSSAGGELFF
. | TRBJ2-7 | . | TRBV18 | TGTGCCAGCTCACCACGTCGGAGGGTTGGCTGCGAGCAGTACTTC | CASSPRRRVGCEQYF
. | TRBJ1-4 | . | TRBV4-1 | TGCGCCAGCAGCCGACTACACAGGGCCGGTGAAAAACTGTTTTTT | CASSRLHRAGEKLFF
. | TRBJ2-7 | . | TRBV11-2 | TGTGCCAGCAGCTTAGTTAGAGCCTACGAGCAGTACTTC | CASSLVRAYEQYF
. | TRBJ1-2 | once | TRBV4-1 | TGCGCCAGCAGCCAAGGTACCGGGGAGCCAACCTATGGCTACACCTTC | CASSQGTGEPTYGYTF
. | TRBJ1-4 | . | TRBV27 | TGTGCCAGCAGACCGAGAGGAGATGCTAATGAAAAACTGTTTTTT | CASRPRGDANEKLFF
. | TRBJ1-5 | . | TRBV19 | TGTGCCAGTAGTATAGTACCCCTTAGAGCTCACAATCAGCCCCAGCATTTT | CASSIVPLRAHNQPQHF
TRBD1 | TRBJ1-3 | . | TRBV30 | TGTGCCTGGAGTGAGGGGACAGGGTTAACCATATATTTT | CAWSEGTGLTIYF
. | TRBJ1-3 | . | TRBV29-1 | TGCAGCGTTGAGGCAGGGGAGCACTTGAACACCATATATTTT | CSVEAGEHLNTIYF
. | TRBJ2-3 | . | TRBV9 | TGTGCCAGCAGCGTAACCGGCGGGCTGATGGATACGCAGTATTTT | CASSVTGGLMDTQYF